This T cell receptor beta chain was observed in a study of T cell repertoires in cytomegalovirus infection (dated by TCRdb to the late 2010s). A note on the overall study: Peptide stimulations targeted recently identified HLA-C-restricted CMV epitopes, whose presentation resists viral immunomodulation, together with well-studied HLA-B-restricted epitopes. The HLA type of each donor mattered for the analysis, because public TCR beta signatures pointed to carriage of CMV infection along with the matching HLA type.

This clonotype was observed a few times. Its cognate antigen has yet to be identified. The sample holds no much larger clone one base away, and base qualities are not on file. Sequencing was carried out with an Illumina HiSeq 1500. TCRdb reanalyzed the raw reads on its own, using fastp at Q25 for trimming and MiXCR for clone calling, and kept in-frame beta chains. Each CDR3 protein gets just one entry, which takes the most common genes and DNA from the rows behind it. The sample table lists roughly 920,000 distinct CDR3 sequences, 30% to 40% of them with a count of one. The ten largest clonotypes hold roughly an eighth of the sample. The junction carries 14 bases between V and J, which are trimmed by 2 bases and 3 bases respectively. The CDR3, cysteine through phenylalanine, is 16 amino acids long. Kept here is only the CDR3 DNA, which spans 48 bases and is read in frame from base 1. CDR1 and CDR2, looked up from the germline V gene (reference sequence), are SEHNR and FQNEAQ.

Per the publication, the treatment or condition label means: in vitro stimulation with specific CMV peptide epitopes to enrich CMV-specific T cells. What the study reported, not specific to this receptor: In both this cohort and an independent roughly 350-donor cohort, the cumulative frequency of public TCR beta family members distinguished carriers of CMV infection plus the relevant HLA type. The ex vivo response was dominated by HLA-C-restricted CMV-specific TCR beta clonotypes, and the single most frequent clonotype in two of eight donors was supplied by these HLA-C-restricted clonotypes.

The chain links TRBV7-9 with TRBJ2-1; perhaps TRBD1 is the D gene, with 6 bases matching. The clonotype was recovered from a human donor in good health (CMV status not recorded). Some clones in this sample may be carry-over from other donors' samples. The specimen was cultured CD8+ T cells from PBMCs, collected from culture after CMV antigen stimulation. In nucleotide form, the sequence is TGTGCCAGCAGCTTAACTCGTCAGGGGCGCTACAATGAGCAGTTCTTC. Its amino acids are CASSLTRQGRYNEQFF.